The present TCR beta chain was sequenced within a study of blood T cell repertoires in COVID-19. In germline, CDR1 is MNHEY, CDR2 SVGEGT. V was shortened by 4 bases and J by 9 bases, with 15 bases between the two germline ends. The CDR3 length is 13 residues. As originally analysed: Reference gene primer amplification in the assay estimated nucleated cell counts. Using immunoSEQ multiplex PCR, the repertoire was profiled, and TCRdb retains in-frame clones only, with some absent. The V and J calls and clone size come from that table; D and trimming were worked out from the DNA. The sample shows 250,000 to 350,000 clones, 70% to 90% of them seen only once.

The receptor's source is a woman aged 55-69 years with acute or convalescent COVID-19. The V gene is TRBV6-2 or TRBV6-3, the J gene TRBJ1-1; D unresolved. Sequencing used peripheral blood. The CDR3: CASSSPREVKAFF. In DNA, the CDR3 is TGTGCCAGCAGTTCCCCCCGAGAGGTCAAAGCTTTCTTT.